This T cell receptor beta chain was recorded in a study of identical twins. In TCRdb, the 5' RACE reads were re-called with MiXCR into one record per CDR3 protein. The table includes about 690,000 distinct CDR3 sequences, roughly 6% detected once. In germline, CDR1 is DFQATT, CDR2 SNEGSKA (reference sequence). This CDR3 has 14 amino acids. V lost 3 bases, J lost 0 bases, and 9 bases lay in between. At least ten counts were recorded for this clonotype. The sample consisted of naive T cells sorted from blood. The TCR sequence derives from a man aged 18-30 years in good health. The gene calls are TRBV20-1 and TRBJ1-5; D is possibly TRBD1 (5 bases). CDR3 sequence reads: CSASDRHSNQPQHF. The CDR3, as DNA: TGCAGTGCTAGCGACAGACATAGCAATCAGCCCCAGCATTTT.